Listed below are T cell receptor beta chains from one sample, sequenced in a study of regulatory T cells in long-lasting Graves disease. TCRdb re-derived calls from the multiplex PCR reads in MiXCR, one entry per CDR3 protein. Among about 620,000 distinct CDR3 sequences listed, approximately 15% were seen once. This sample also belongs to another study, concerning T cells in Graves' hyperthyroidism and ophthalmopathy.

Sequencing used peripheral blood mononuclear cells (PBMCs), obtained at new diagnosis, from a patient treated with antithyroid drugs. The receptors originated from a woman aged 25-40 years with Graves disease. Each CDR3 is given with its conserved first and last residue. Each record gives: V gene, J gene, clone size, CDR3 protein. Size is omitted from some rows. Given values are once, few, many or a class for expanded clones.

TRBV18	TRBJ2-1	NA	CASSPPGLAGGTGHEQFF
TRBV7-2	TRBJ2-7	NA	CASSATNYEQYF
TRBV20-1	TRBJ1-3	NA	CSARPRQGPGNTIYF
TRBV2	TRBJ2-2	NA	CARERLAGEPGELFF
TRBV2	TRBJ2-4	NA	CASSDSGVLAKNIQYF
TRBV11-2	TRBJ2-2	NA	CASSFPGTDLPFANTGELFF
TRBV2	TRBJ1-1	many	CASFGQGAGEAFF
TRBV9	TRBJ2-3	few	CASSVEPTISTDTQYF
TRBV28	TRBJ1-1	many	CASSFVTGGTKAFF
TRBV5-1	TRBJ2-2	NA	CASTSSAGRTGELFF
TRBV6-1	TRBJ1-5	many	CASRELAPNQPQHF
TRBV11-3	TRBJ2-7	many	CASSPDGSYEQYF
TRBV5-1	TRBJ2-1	NA	CASSPGEIAGAREQFF
TRBV27	TRBJ1-1	NA	CACRARPQNTEAFF
TRBV12-3/TRBV12-4	TRBJ1-2	many	CASSFLKSVPGYTF
TRBV10-3	TRBJ2-7	many	CATAEGRGPNYEQYF
TRBV20-1	TRBJ2-7	NA	CSARDQGGGPHEQYF
TRBV27	TRBJ1-5	NA	CASSLWWGTQPQHF
TRBV6-1	TRBJ2-7	NA	CASKGQGVSYEQYF
TRBV10-3	TRBJ1-5	few	CAINDGVQPQHF
TRBV7-3	TRBJ2-1	few	CASSLARESYEQFF
TRBV5-4	TRBJ2-7	few	CASSLEGGRAAEQYF
TRBV20-1	TRBJ1-4	few	CSARKGGSTNEKLFF
TRBV2	TRBJ1-3	many	CASSDGNTIYF